This T cell receptor beta chain emerged from a study of T cell changes during pregnancy in multiple sclerosis. This CDR3 contains 16 residues. The germline V and J ends were trimmed by 4 bases and 5 bases, with 15 bases remaining between them. The V gene's germline CDR1 is MNHNS and CDR2 SASEGT. Data came from immunoSEQ multiplex PCR; TCRdb stores just in-frame clones and leaves some out. In the table there are roughly 40,000 clones, more than 85% of which are singletons. This clonotype was obtained from a female donor in good health, enrolled as a control in a pregnancy study. The rearrangement links TRBV6-1 to TRBJ1-6, with no clear D. The specimen was CD4+ T cells from peripheral blood mononuclear cells, collected after pregnancy. The CDR3 loop reads CASSGMRLLDNSPLHF. The DNA of the CDR3 is TGTGCCAGCAGTGGGATGAGGTTGTTGGATAATTCACCCCTCCACTTT.